This TCR beta chain comes out of a study of shared clonotypes between healthy human individuals. Study-wide results and limits: Non-shared clonotypes had lower generation probabilities than those shared by all four donors. Sharing across four donors was highest in naive CD4 (approximately 5%) and lowest in memory CD8 (0.4%). Clonotype sharing among donors was thought likely to change with sequencing depth.

Every immunoSEQ plate was one replicate of a subset's evenly spread DNA. Here immunoSEQ multiplex PCR was the method, and the copy in TCRdb shows in-frame clones only, minus some. The sample lists approximately 2,300,000 clones, about nine tenths occurring once. The CDR3 totals 15 residues. The ends were cut back, 0 bases at V and 8 bases at J, with 13 bases in the middle. From germline, CDR1 is KGHSH and CDR2 LQKENI. As concerns this clone: What it recognizes is unknown.

This chain links TRBV18 with TRBJ1-4; D unresolved. Sequenced material: naive CD4+ T cells from PBMCs. Subset denoted: CD45RA+ positively selected. The TCR was taken from a man younger than 30 in good health. Some clones in this sample may be carry-over from other donors' samples. In DNA form, the CDR3 reads TGTGCCAGCTCACCACCGGCCGATTCGGGGGAAAAACTGTTTTTT. Translated: CASSPPADSGEKLFF.